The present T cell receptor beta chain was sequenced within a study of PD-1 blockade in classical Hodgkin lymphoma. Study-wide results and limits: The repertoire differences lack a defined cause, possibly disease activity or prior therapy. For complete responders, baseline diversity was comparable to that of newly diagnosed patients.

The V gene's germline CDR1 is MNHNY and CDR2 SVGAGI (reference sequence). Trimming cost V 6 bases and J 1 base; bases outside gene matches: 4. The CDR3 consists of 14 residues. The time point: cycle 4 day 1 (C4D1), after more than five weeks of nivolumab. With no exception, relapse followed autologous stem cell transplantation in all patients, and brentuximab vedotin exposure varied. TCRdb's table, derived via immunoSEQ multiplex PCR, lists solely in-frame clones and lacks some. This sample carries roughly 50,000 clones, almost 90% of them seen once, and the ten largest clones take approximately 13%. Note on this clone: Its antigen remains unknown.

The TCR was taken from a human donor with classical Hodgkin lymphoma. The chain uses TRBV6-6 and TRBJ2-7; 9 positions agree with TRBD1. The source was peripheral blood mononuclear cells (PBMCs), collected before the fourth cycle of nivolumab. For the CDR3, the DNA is TGTGCCAGCAGCTTCGACAGGGGGTCCTACGAGCAGTACTTC. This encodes CASSFDRGSYEQYF.